This TCR beta chain was profiled in a study of blood T cell repertoires in COVID-19. Turning to the study itself: Samples taken during acute and convalescent COVID-19 were collected in the United States, Italy and Spain.

Authors' analysis steps: Amplified reference gene primers provided the basis for estimating nucleated cell counts. Data came from immunoSEQ multiplex PCR; TCRdb stores just in-frame clones and leaves some out. That table furnishes V, J and clone size, whereas the DNA furnished D and trimming. The sample contains 150,000 to 200,000 clones, about four fifths of which appear only once. As to this clone: This CDR3 is missing its conserved last phenylalanine or tryptophan, likely due to a read error. No DNA is shown, since the ends of the CDR3 on it are uncertain; the CDR3 is the one TCRdb lists.

Seattle's cohort entered during active infection and was followed longitudinally. CDR1 is SNHLY and CDR2 is FYNNEI in the germline V gene. The CDR3 numbers 9 amino acids, ends counted. The sample consisted of peripheral blood. V and J are TRBV2 and TRBJ1-1; the DNA was not used to check the table's D call, TRBD1. This clonotype was obtained from a woman older than 75 with COVID-19, enrolled during active disease. CDR3 protein: CASSNRDMS.